This T cell receptor (beta chain) was captured in a study of patients and donors after allogeneic stem cell transplantation. TCRdb independently ran MiXCR on the RT-PCR reads; one entry per CDR3 protein. Among hundreds of thousands of distinct CDR3 sequences, approximately 16% were seen once, and the ten largest hold roughly 7.2%. The V gene's germline CDR1 is MGHDK and CDR2 SYGVNS. V lost 3 bases to trimming and J lost 4 bases, with 12 bases between them. CDR3 size: 14 residues. The chain joins TRBV25-1 to TRBJ2-5; D is ambiguous. The sequenced sample was blood, either unsorted or a sorted T cell fraction (not recorded which). The TCR comes from a human donor who was either an allogeneic HSCT recipient or a stem cell or donor lymphocyte infusion donor (not recorded which). It is not recorded whose cells these are; they may come from a transplant donor. The CDR3 here is CASSDAQQLETQYF. Here the CDR3 DNA reads TGTGCCAGCAGTGACGCGCAGCAACTAGAGACCCAGTACTTC.